This passage covers 26 T cell receptor beta chains from one sample sequenced in a study of blood T cell repertoires in COVID-19. The data were produced by immunoSEQ multiplex PCR, yet TCRdb's version contains in-frame clones alone and is incomplete. The repertoire holds fewer than 350,000 clones, with roughly 90% as singletons. The sequenced sample was PBMCs or T cells enriched from blood (not recorded which). These receptors were obtained from a man aged 60 to 69 who had recovered from COVID-19.

This chain joins TRBV28 and TRBJ2-6, with D perhaps matching TRBD2 (5 bases). The V end lost 8 bases, the J end lost 3 bases, and 14 bases lay between the germline ends. The CDR3 length is 15 residues. Germline V gene data show CDR1 as MDHEN and CDR2 as SYDVKM. The CDR3 spells CASQVWGVGANVLTF. For the CDR3, the DNA is TGTGCCAGCCAAGTTTGGGGAGTTGGGGCCAACGTCCTGACTTTC.

The chain links TRBV5-4 to TRBJ1-1, with D hard to call. Trimming shortened V by 7 bases and J by 6 bases, and 28 bases separated the two germline ends. In germline, CDR1 is SGHNT, CDR2 YYREEE (reference sequence). This CDR3 has 17 residues. CDR3 sequence: CASLPRGGSAKVSEAFF. CDR3 nucleotides: TGTGCCAGCCTCCCCCGCGGTGGGTCGGCCAAAGTATCTGAAGCTTTCTTT.

The chain carries TRBV24-1 and TRBJ2-7; 8 bases agree with TRBD1. Trimming removed 1 base from V and 4 bases from J; junction bases left unmatched: 11. The CDR3 is made up of 17 amino acids. Germline lookup yields CDR1 KGHDR and CDR2 SFDVKD. The CDR3 bases are TGTGCCACCAGTGATTTAAGGGGCAGGGGGCGCGTTTACGAGCAGTACTTC. Its protein product is CATSDLRGRGRVYEQYF.

The rearrangement uses TRBV18 and TRBJ1-1; D gene uncertain. This CDR3 has 13 amino acids. V lost 4 bases, J lost 2 bases, and 8 bases lay in between. Germline CDR1 and CDR2: KGHSH and LQKENI. The CDR3 DNA reads as TGTGCCAGCTCACTTACCAGAAACACTGAAGCTTTCTTT. Protein: CASSLTRNTEAFF.

This rearrangement joins TRBV19 to TRBJ2-5, with a possible D match to TRBD1 (5 bases). Germline V gives CDR1 LNHDA, CDR2 SQIVND (reference sequence). The CDR3 has 14 residues. Trimming took 4 bases from V and 5 from J, leaving 14 bases between them. The CDR3 coding sequence is TGTGCCAGTAGTACTCCACAGGTTCCGGAGACCCAGTACTTC. It translates to CASSTPQVPETQYF.

This chain uses TRBV29-1 with TRBJ1-1; 7 positions agree with TRBD1. Germline V gene data show CDR1 as SQVTM and CDR2 as ANQGSEA. The V segment lost 6 bases and the J segment 1 base; nucleotides outside the gene matches: 2. This CDR3 has 12 residues. CDR3 sequence reads: CSVNRGNTEAFF. CDR3 coding DNA: TGCAGCGTAAACAGGGGGAACACTGAAGCTTTCTTT.

The genes are TRBV6-5 and TRBJ1-5; 9 bases map to TRBD1. The CDR3 is 15 residues long. Trimming removed 6 bases from V and 4 bases from J; junction bases left unmatched: 7. Looked up from germline, CDR1 is MNHEY and CDR2 is SVGAGI. CDR3 protein: CASSVDRGGNQPQHF. The CDR3 nucleotides read TGTGCCAGCAGCGTGGACAGGGGTGGAAATCAGCCCCAGCATTTT.

The rearrangement joins TRBV6-5 to TRBJ2-1; D is perhaps TRBD1 (5 bases). Germline lookup yields CDR1 MNHEY and CDR2 SVGAGI. There are 12 residues in the CDR3. The germline V and J ends were trimmed by 7 bases and 8 bases, with 12 bases remaining between them. For the CDR3, the DNA is TGTGCCAGCACCCCGAAACAGGATGAGCAGTTCTTC. Protein: CASTPKQDEQFF.

This chain joins TRBV9 and TRBJ2-1, with 7 bases aligning to TRBD1. Trimming cost V 0 bases and J 9 bases; bases outside gene matches: 3. The length of the CDR3 is 13 residues. Germline CDR1 is SGDLS and CDR2 is YYNGEE. CDR3 residues: CASSVEGGLEQFF. The CDR3 bases are TGTGCCAGCAGCGTAGAAGGGGGCCTTGAGCAGTTCTTC.

The V call is TRBV6-5, the J call TRBJ1-3; D ambiguous. Germline V lookup: CDR1 MNHEY, CDR2 SVGAGI. The CDR3 runs 14 residues. V lost 7 bases to trimming and J lost 0 bases, with 10 bases between them. The CDR3 DNA follows: TGTGCCAGCACCGAGCTCCGCTCTGGAAACACCATATATTTT. This codes for CASTELRSGNTIYF.

This rearrangement joins TRBV28 to TRBJ2-1, with 11 bases matching TRBD2. The CDR3 spans 14 residues. V gave up 2 bases and J gave up 11 bases; unmatched junction bases: 5. The germline gives CDR1 MDHEN, CDR2 SYDVKM. CDR3 sequence: CASSLKLAGGQQFF. The CDR3 DNA sequence: TGTGCCAGCAGTTTAAAGCTAGCGGGAGGCCAGCAGTTCTTC. Filled out from reference TRBV28 and TRBJ2-1, the complete variable domain reads DVKVTQSSRYLVKRTGEKVFLECVQDMDHENMFWYRQDPGLGLRLIYFSYDVKMKEKGDIPEGYSVSREKKERFSLILESASTNQTSMYLCASSLKLAGGQQFFGPGTRLTVL.

The sample holds one count of this clone. The chain is built from TRBV28 and TRBJ1-6; the match to TRBD1 covers 7 bases. The junction had 12 bases not matched to a gene; V was cut back by 6 bases and J by 7 bases. This CDR3 has 16 residues. Germline lookup yields CDR1 MDHEN and CDR2 SYDVKM. DNA of the CDR3: TGTGCCAGCAGCCCTACAGGGGTTGAAAGGAATTCACCCCTCCACTTT. Amino acids: CASSPTGVERNSPLHF. The whole variable domain, filled in from reference TRBV28 and TRBJ1-6, reads DVKVTQSSRYLVKRTGEKVFLECVQDMDHENMFWYRQDPGLGLRLIYFSYDVKMKEKGDIPEGYSVSREKKERFSLILESASTNQTSMYLCASSPTGVERNSPLHFGNGTRLTVT.

The CDR3 nucleotides are TGTGCCAGCTCACTACCACTAGCCGCCTCCTACGAGCAGTACTTC. Protein: CASSLPLAASYEQYF. The chain employs TRBV18 and TRBJ2-7, with D perhaps TRBD2 (6 bases). In germline, CDR1 is KGHSH, CDR2 LQKENI. The CDR3 has 15 residues. Trimming shortened V by 4 bases and J by 0 bases, and 13 bases separated the two germline ends. Full variable domain (rest looked up from reference TRBV18 and TRBJ2-7): NAGVMQNPRHLVRRRGQEARLRCSPMKGHSHVYWYRQLPEEGLKFMVYLQKENIIDESGMPKERFSAEFPKEGPSILRIQQVVRGDSAAYFCASSLPLAASYEQYFGPGTRLTVT.

The chain combines TRBV7-9 with TRBJ1-4; D not certain. Looked up from germline, CDR1 is SEHNR and CDR2 is FQNEAQ (reference sequence). The CDR3 covers 13 residues. The V end was cut by 2 bases, the J end by 12 bases, with 13 bases between. CDR3 region: CASSLHGREELFF. As DNA, the CDR3 is TGTGCCAGCAGCTTACATGGGAGGGAGGAACTGTTTTTT.

This clone was counted once. V gene TRBV6-2 or TRBV6-3 combines with J gene TRBJ2-2; D may be TRBD1 (6 bases). CDR1 and CDR2 from the germline V gene are MNHEY and SVGEGT. The CDR3 is made up of 16 amino acids. V lost 2 bases to trimming and J lost 1 base, with 11 bases between them. DNA for the CDR3: TGTGCCAGCAGTTACCACAGGGAGAGGAACACCGGGGAGCTGTTTTTT. Protein sequence: CASSYHRERNTGELFF.

The gene calls are TRBV2 and TRBJ1-4, with D unresolved. The CDR3 loop spans 12 amino acids. Germline V gene data show CDR1 as SNHLY and CDR2 as FYNNEI. Deletions cut 6 bases from V and 7 bases from J, with 9 bases between. In DNA, the CDR3 is TGTGCCAGCAGCCCATCCAGTGAAAAACTGTTTTTT. Encoded protein: CASSPSSEKLFF.

The CDR3 is CASSESSLAATLGEQYF. For the CDR3, the DNA is TGCGCCAGCAGTGAGTCGTCACTAGCGGCCACCTTGGGCGAGCAGTACTTC. The chain joins TRBV10-2 to TRBJ2-7; 8 positions agree with TRBD2. J was trimmed by 6 bases and V by 0 bases; bases with no gene match: 13. This CDR3 comprises 17 residues. Germline V lookup: CDR1 WSHSY, CDR2 SAAADI.

This rearrangement joins TRBV5-1 to TRBJ2-5; D unclear. With 0 bases removed from V and 5 bases from J, the gap between germline ends came to 11 bases. The germline V gene encodes CDR1 SGHRS and CDR2 YFSETQ. This CDR3 comprises 14 residues. The CDR3 protein is CASSLVSRGETQYF. In DNA form, the CDR3 reads TGCGCCAGCAGCTTGGTTAGCCGAGGCGAGACCCAGTACTTC.

This chain uses TRBV5-1 with TRBJ2-7; a weak D match, TRBD1 (5 bases). The CDR3 contains 13 residues. V was pared by 2 bases and J by 5 bases, with 11 bases between. The germline CDR1 and CDR2 sequences are SGHRS and YFSETQ. The DNA of the CDR3 is TGCGCCAGCAGCTTACCAGGGATCGACGAGCAGTACTTC. Translating it yields CASSLPGIDEQYF.

The rearrangement links TRBV5-5 to TRBJ2-5; 8 bases line up with TRBD1. In germline, CDR1 is SGHKS, CDR2 YYEKEE (reference sequence). Unmatched junction bases numbered 7, after V lost 4 bases and J lost 5 bases. This CDR3 spans 14 amino acids. This CDR3 reads CASSRQGSRETQYF. CDR3 DNA: TGTGCCAGCAGCCGACAGGGGTCGAGGGAGACCCAGTACTTC.

V is TRBV28 and J is TRBJ1-2; possible D gene TRBD1, 5 bases. Germline V gene sequence: CDR1 MDHEN, CDR2 SYDVKM. The CDR3 extends over 12 amino acids. Trimming cost V 4 bases and J 8 bases, with 11 bases left between them. DNA for the CDR3: TGTGCCAGCAGTTGGATCGGGGGAGGCTACACCTTC. Protein sequence: CASSWIGGGYTF.

This clone has only one observation. The chain couples TRBV13 to TRBJ2-7; D is perhaps TRBD1 (5 bases). The CDR3 length is 15 residues. Trimming cost V 5 bases and J 2 bases, with 16 bases left between them. Per the germline V gene, CDR1 is PRHDT and CDR2 is FYEKMQ (reference sequence). CDR3 in DNA: TGTGCCAGCAGCCAAAGGGGCCGCTGGCCCTACGAGCAGTACTTC. Its protein product is CASSQRGRWPYEQYF.

The chain carries TRBV5-5 and TRBJ2-7; 9 bases map to TRBD1. In germline, CDR1 is SGHKS, CDR2 YYEKEE (reference sequence). The CDR3 contains 14 residues. Trimming at V came to 4 bases and at J to 3 bases, leaving 5 bases not matched to a gene. The CDR3 nucleotides read TGTGCCAGCAGCCCGGACAGGGGCCTCTACGAGCAGTACTTC. Protein product: CASSPDRGLYEQYF.

V usage is TRBV2 and J usage is TRBJ1-6; unclear D gene. Trimming cost V 6 bases and J 7 bases, with 16 bases left between them. Germline values: CDR1 SNHLY, CDR2 FYNNEI. The CDR3 consists of 15 residues. In nucleotides, the CDR3 is TGTGCCAGCAGAGCCCGCGGGGTCGGGAATTCACCCCTCCACTTT. Translating it yields CASRARGVGNSPLHF.

The gene calls are TRBV29-1 and TRBJ1-1; 7 nucleotides match TRBD1. CDR3 length equals 10 residues. J gave up 5 bases and V 6 bases, and 0 bases lay outside the gene matches. CDR1 SQVTM and CDR2 ANQGSEA come from the germline V gene. CDR3 protein: CSVGQTEAFF. CDR3 in DNA: TGCAGCGTGGGACAGACTGAAGCTTTCTTT.

This chain connects TRBV5-4 to TRBJ2-5, with 9 bases fitting TRBD1. Germline-derived CDR1 and CDR2 are SGHNT and YYREEE (reference sequence). The CDR3 totals 16 residues. V lost 4 bases to trimming and J lost 1 base; unmatched junction nucleotides: 8. CDR3 in DNA: TGTGCCAGCAGCCCGGGGACAGGGCGGCTCCAAGAGACCCAGTACTTC. Encoded protein: CASSPGTGRLQETQYF. Full variable domain (missing parts from reference TRBV5-4 and TRBJ2-5): ETGVTQSPTHLIKTRGQQVTLRCSSQSGHNTVSWYQQALGQGPQFIFQYYREEENGRGNFPPRFSGLQFPNYSSELNVNALELDDSALYLCASSPGTGRLQETQYFGPGTRLLVL.